A selection of T cell receptor beta chains follows, all from one sample in a study of T cells in Graves' hyperthyroidism and ophthalmopathy. In TCRdb, the multiplex PCR reads were re-called with MiXCR into one record per CDR3 protein. The data show approximately 610,000 distinct CDR3 sequences, with roughly 15% seen just once and 4% to 5.5% held by the top ten. Sequencing was performed on blood. The receptors derive from a woman aged 40-49 years with Graves' ophthalmopathy. CDR3s include the opening cysteine and the closing phenylalanine or tryptophan. A D gene is named only where the DNA matches it firmly. Size is stated for part of the rows, as once, few or many counts, or as a class when the clone is expanded.

v_gene: TRBV10-3
j_gene: TRBJ2-4
d_gene: TRBD2
abundance: -
CDR3nt: TGTGCCATCAGTGAGCCTTCCACGGGAGGGCCAGCGGAGGCCAAAAACATTCAGTACTTC
CDR3aa: CAISEPSTGGPAEAKNIQYF

v_gene: TRBV2
j_gene: TRBJ2-7
d_gene: -
abundance: -
CDR3nt: TGTGCCAGCAGTGAGGGGGCGCCTTCCTACGAGCAGTACTTC
CDR3aa: CASSEGAPSYEQYF

v_gene: TRBV12-3/TRBV12-4
j_gene: TRBJ2-5
d_gene: -
abundance: many
CDR3nt: TGTGCCAGCAGTTCGGCCGTGGAGACCCAGTACTTC
CDR3aa: CASSSAVETQYF

v_gene: TRBV6-1
j_gene: TRBJ2-5
d_gene: -
abundance: many
CDR3nt: TGTGCCAGCAGAACCAGGGAAGAAGAGACCCAGTACTTC
CDR3aa: CASRTREEETQYF

v_gene: TRBV20-1
j_gene: TRBJ2-1
d_gene: -
abundance: few
CDR3nt: TGCAGCCCTCCGGCGCCGAGCTGGTACAATGAGCAGTTCTTC
CDR3aa: CSPPAPSWYNEQFF

v_gene: TRBV5-1
j_gene: TRBJ2-5
d_gene: TRBD2
abundance: -
CDR3nt: TGCGCCAGCAGGACTAGCGGGTCGACGGGGGAGACCCAGTACTTC
CDR3aa: CASRTSGSTGETQYF

v_gene: TRBV6-1
j_gene: TRBJ1-3
d_gene: -
abundance: many
CDR3nt: TGTGCCAGCAGATTGATCCTCTCTGGAAACACCATATATTTT
CDR3aa: CASRLILSGNTIYF

v_gene: TRBV6-5
j_gene: TRBJ2-7
d_gene: -
abundance: -
CDR3nt: TGTGCCAGCAGTTATAGTGGGAATGGTGCCTACGAGCAGTACTTC
CDR3aa: CASSYSGNGAYEQYF

v_gene: TRBV7-9
j_gene: TRBJ2-5
d_gene: -
abundance: -
CDR3nt: TGTGCCAGCAGCCGCGAACGGGGGCAAGAGACCCAGTACTTC
CDR3aa: CASSRERGQETQYF

v_gene: TRBV4-1
j_gene: TRBJ2-5
d_gene: -
abundance: many
CDR3nt: TGCGCCAGCAGCCAAACAGGGCCGCTCGGGACCCAGTACTTC
CDR3aa: CASSQTGPLGTQYF

v_gene: TRBV12-3/TRBV12-4
j_gene: TRBJ1-2
d_gene: -
abundance: many
CDR3nt: TGTGCCAGCAGTGGACAGACCTATGGCTACACCTTC
CDR3aa: CASSGQTYGYTF

v_gene: TRBV7-9
j_gene: TRBJ1-1
d_gene: TRBD1
abundance: many
CDR3nt: TGTGCCAGCAGCCCCCGACAGGGGGAAGCTGAAGCTTTCTTT
CDR3aa: CASSPRQGEAEAFF

v_gene: TRBV10-2
j_gene: TRBJ1-1
d_gene: -
abundance: few
CDR3nt: TGCGCCAGCACCCCCAGGGTGAACACTGAAGCTTTCTTT
CDR3aa: CASTPRVNTEAFF

v_gene: TRBV3-1
j_gene: TRBJ1-3
d_gene: -
abundance: -
CDR3nt: TGTGCCAGCAGCCGTAGCGCGGACCGTGCCATATATTTT
CDR3aa: CASSRSADRAIYF

v_gene: TRBV9
j_gene: TRBJ1-2
d_gene: TRBD1
abundance: many
CDR3nt: TGTGCCAGCAGCGTTACAGGGGCTAACTATGGCTACACCTTC
CDR3aa: CASSVTGANYGYTF

v_gene: TRBV27
j_gene: TRBJ2-4
d_gene: TRBD2
abundance: many
CDR3nt: TGTGCCAGCAGTCCACTAGCGGGGGTAGCCAAAAACATTCAGTACTTC
CDR3aa: CASSPLAGVAKNIQYF

v_gene: TRBV28
j_gene: TRBJ2-2
d_gene: -
abundance: many
CDR3nt: TGTGCCAGCAGTAAATGGACGGGAGAGGCCGGGGAGCTGTTTTTT
CDR3aa: CASSKWTGEAGELFF

v_gene: TRBV30
j_gene: TRBJ2-1
d_gene: -
abundance: -
CDR3nt: TGTGCCTGGGACCGGAGTGTTGGCTACAATGAGCAGTTCTTC
CDR3aa: CAWDRSVGYNEQFF

v_gene: TRBV28
j_gene: TRBJ2-7
d_gene: -
abundance: -
CDR3nt: TGTGCCAGCCAGCCCGGGCCCAATTACGAGCAGTACTTC
CDR3aa: CASQPGPNYEQYF

v_gene: TRBV11-1
j_gene: TRBJ1-2
d_gene: -
abundance: -
CDR3nt: TGTGCCAGCAGCTTAGTAAGTTTGGGAGAACGGAATGGCTACACCTTC
CDR3aa: CASSLVSLGERNGYTF

v_gene: TRBV18
j_gene: TRBJ2-5
d_gene: -
abundance: few
CDR3nt: TGTGCCAGCTCACCACTCCAGGGTAAAGAGACCCAGTACTTC
CDR3aa: CASSPLQGKETQYF

v_gene: TRBV11-2
j_gene: TRBJ1-2
d_gene: -
abundance: few
CDR3nt: TGTGCCAGCAGCTTAGATCCCGGTTGGGGCTATGGCTACACCTTC
CDR3aa: CASSLDPGWGYGYTF

v_gene: TRBV29-1
j_gene: TRBJ2-7
d_gene: -
abundance: many
CDR3nt: TGCAGCGCAGTAAACGAGGGAATCTATGAGCAGTACTTC
CDR3aa: CSAVNEGIYEQYF

v_gene: TRBV2
j_gene: TRBJ2-4
d_gene: TRBD2
abundance: -
CDR3nt: TGTGCCAGCAGTGAGTCTGGCGGGGGAGCCAAAAACATTCAGTACTTC
CDR3aa: CASSESGGGAKNIQYF

v_gene: TRBV7-2
j_gene: TRBJ2-7
d_gene: -
abundance: few
CDR3nt: TGTGCCAGCAGCCCAAGACTCGATTCCTACGAGCAGTACTTC
CDR3aa: CASSPRLDSYEQYF

v_gene: TRBV10-3
j_gene: TRBJ2-7
d_gene: TRBD2
abundance: few
CDR3nt: TGTGCCATCAGTGAGTCGAAGGCTAGCGGGATCGAGCAGTACTTC
CDR3aa: CAISESKASGIEQYF

v_gene: TRBV12-3/TRBV12-4
j_gene: TRBJ1-1
d_gene: -
abundance: many
CDR3nt: TGTGCCAGCACTAAACAGACTGAAGCTTTCTTT
CDR3aa: CASTKQTEAFF

v_gene: TRBV14
j_gene: TRBJ2-7
d_gene: TRBD2
abundance: -
CDR3nt: TGTGCCAGCAGCCAGAGTAGCGGGAGATACGAGCAGTACTTC
CDR3aa: CASSQSSGRYEQYF

v_gene: TRBV28
j_gene: TRBJ2-7
d_gene: -
abundance: many
CDR3nt: TGTGCCACCCTTGGGGGGGCCCACGAGCAGTACTTC
CDR3aa: CATLGGAHEQYF

v_gene: TRBV7-2
j_gene: TRBJ1-1
d_gene: -
abundance: many
CDR3nt: TGTGCCAGCAAGGAGGGAAAAGGGAACACTGAAGCTTTCTTT
CDR3aa: CASKEGKGNTEAFF

v_gene: TRBV28
j_gene: TRBJ2-5
d_gene: TRBD1
abundance: many
CDR3nt: TGTGCCAGCAGATCCGGACAGGGGCGTCAAGAGACCCAGTACTTC
CDR3aa: CASRSGQGRQETQYF

v_gene: TRBV15
j_gene: TRBJ2-7
d_gene: -
abundance: many
CDR3nt: TGTGCCACCAGCAGAGCGCCTGGGGACGGGGGCTACGAGCAGTACTTC
CDR3aa: CATSRAPGDGGYEQYF

v_gene: TRBV20-1
j_gene: TRBJ1-1
d_gene: -
abundance: many
CDR3nt: TGCAGTGCTAGATACAGGAACACTGAAGCTTTCTTT
CDR3aa: CSARYRNTEAFF

v_gene: TRBV11-1
j_gene: TRBJ2-7
d_gene: TRBD1
abundance: few
CDR3nt: TGTGCCAGCAGCTTAGCCCCGGGACAGACATCTTCCTACGAGCAGTACTTC
CDR3aa: CASSLAPGQTSSYEQYF

v_gene: TRBV27
j_gene: TRBJ1-1
d_gene: -
abundance: many
CDR3nt: TGTGCCGCAATGGGGGGCGAGGACACTGAAGCTTTCTTT
CDR3aa: CAAMGGEDTEAFF

v_gene: TRBV25-1
j_gene: TRBJ2-2
d_gene: TRBD1
abundance: -
CDR3nt: TGTGCCAGCAGTGTTCCCCCCCTGGACAGGGGTGGCACCGGGGAGCTGTTTTTT
CDR3aa: CASSVPPLDRGGTGELFF

v_gene: TRBV12-3/TRBV12-4
j_gene: TRBJ2-3
d_gene: -
abundance: many
CDR3nt: TGTGCCAGCAGTCCCCCGGCTAGTCGGGCAGATACGCAGTATTTT
CDR3aa: CASSPPASRADTQYF

v_gene: TRBV9
j_gene: TRBJ2-5
d_gene: TRBD2
abundance: many
CDR3nt: TGTGCCAGCAGCCCTACCCTAGCGGGAGGGGGAGAGACCCAGTACTTC
CDR3aa: CASSPTLAGGGETQYF

v_gene: TRBV7-2
j_gene: TRBJ1-1
d_gene: -
abundance: -
CDR3nt: TGTGCCAGCAGCCTATCGGGCGCTGAAGCTCTCTTT
CDR3aa: CASSLSGAEALF

v_gene: TRBV7-3
j_gene: TRBJ2-7
d_gene: -
abundance: many
CDR3nt: TGTGCCAGCAGCTTGCTCCCAACAGGGCCGTCCCTGGGCGAGCAGTACTTC
CDR3aa: CASSLLPTGPSLGEQYF

v_gene: TRBV3-1
j_gene: TRBJ2-2
d_gene: -
abundance: -
CDR3nt: TGTGCCAGCAGCCAGATTAGCGGGGAGCTGTTTTTT
CDR3aa: CASSQISGELFF

v_gene: TRBV2
j_gene: TRBJ1-5
d_gene: -
abundance: many
CDR3nt: TGTGCCAGCAGCCGGGGGGTACAACAGCCCCAGCATTTT
CDR3aa: CASSRGVQQPQHF